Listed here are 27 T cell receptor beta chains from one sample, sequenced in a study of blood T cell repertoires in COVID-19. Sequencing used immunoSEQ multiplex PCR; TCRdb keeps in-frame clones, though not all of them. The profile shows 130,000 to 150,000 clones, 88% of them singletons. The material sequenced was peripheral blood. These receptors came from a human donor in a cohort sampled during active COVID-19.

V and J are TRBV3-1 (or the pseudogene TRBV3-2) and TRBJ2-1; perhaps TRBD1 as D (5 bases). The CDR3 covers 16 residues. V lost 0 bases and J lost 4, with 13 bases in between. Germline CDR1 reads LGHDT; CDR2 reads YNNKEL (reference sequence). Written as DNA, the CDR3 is TGTGCCAGCAGCCAAGAACCGGACAAGGAGTACAATGAGCAGTTCTTC. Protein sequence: CASSQEPDKEYNEQFF.

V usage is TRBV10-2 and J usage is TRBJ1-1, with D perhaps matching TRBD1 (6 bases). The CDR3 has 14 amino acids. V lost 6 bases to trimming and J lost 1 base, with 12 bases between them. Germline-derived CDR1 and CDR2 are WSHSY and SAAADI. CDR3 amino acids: CASRVRTENTEAFF. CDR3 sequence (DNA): TGCGCCAGCAGAGTCCGGACAGAGAACACTGAAGCTTTCTTT.

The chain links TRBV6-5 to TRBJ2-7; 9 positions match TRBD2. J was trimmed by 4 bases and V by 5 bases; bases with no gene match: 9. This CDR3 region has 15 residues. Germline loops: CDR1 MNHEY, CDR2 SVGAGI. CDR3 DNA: TGTGCCAGCAGTCTTAGCGGGGGAGGGGTGTACGAGCAGTACTTC. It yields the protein CASSLSGGGVYEQYF.

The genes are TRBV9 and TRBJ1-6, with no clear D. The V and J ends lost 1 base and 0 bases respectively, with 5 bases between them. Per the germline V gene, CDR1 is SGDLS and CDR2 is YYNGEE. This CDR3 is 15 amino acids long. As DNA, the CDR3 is TGTGCCAGCAGCGTAACGAGCTCCTATAATTCACCCCTCCACTTT. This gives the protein CASSVTSSYNSPLHF.

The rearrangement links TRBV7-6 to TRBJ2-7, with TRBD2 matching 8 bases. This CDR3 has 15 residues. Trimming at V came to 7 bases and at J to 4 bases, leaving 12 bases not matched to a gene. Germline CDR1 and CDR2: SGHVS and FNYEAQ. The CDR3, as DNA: TGTGCCAGCACCCTTCTAATCGGGGGGGATTACGAGCAGTACTTC. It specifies CASTLLIGGDYEQYF. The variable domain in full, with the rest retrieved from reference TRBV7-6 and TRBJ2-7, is GAGVSQSPRYKVTKRGQDVALRCDPISGHVSLYWYRQALGQGPEFLTYFNYEAQQDKSGLPNDRFSAERPEGSISTLTIQRTEQRDSAMYRCASTLLIGGDYEQYFGPGTRLTVT.

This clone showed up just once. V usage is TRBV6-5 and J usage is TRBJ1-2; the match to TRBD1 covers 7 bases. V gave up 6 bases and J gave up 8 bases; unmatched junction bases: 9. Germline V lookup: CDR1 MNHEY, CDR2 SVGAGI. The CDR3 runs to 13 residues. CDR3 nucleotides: TGTGCCAGCAGCCCAGGACAGGTCAGGGGCTACACCTTC. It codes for CASSPGQVRGYTF.

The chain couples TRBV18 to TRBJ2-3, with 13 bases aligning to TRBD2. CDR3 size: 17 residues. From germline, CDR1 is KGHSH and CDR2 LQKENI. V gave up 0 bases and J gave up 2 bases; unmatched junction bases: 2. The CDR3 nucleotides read TGTGCCAGCTCACCACCGGGACTAGCGGGGACCACAGATACGCAGTATTTT. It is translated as CASSPPGLAGTTDTQYF.

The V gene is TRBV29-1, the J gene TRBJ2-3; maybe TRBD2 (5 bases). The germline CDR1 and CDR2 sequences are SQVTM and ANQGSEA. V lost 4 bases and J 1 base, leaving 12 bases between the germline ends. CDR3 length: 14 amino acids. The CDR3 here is CSVGGLLGTDTQYF. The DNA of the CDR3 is TGCAGCGTTGGAGGGTTGCTGGGCACAGATACGCAGTATTTT.

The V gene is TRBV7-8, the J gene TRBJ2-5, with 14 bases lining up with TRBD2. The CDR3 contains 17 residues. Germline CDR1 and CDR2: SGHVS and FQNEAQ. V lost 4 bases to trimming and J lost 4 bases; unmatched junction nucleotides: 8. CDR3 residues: CASSWGLAGAGGETQYF. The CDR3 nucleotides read TGTGCCAGCAGCTGGGGACTAGCGGGGGCTGGGGGAGAGACCCAGTACTTC.

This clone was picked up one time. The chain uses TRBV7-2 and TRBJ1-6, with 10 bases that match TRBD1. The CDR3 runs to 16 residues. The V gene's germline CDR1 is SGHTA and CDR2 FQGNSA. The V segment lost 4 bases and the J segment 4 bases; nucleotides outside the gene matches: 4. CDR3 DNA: TGTGCCAGCAGCTGGACAGGGGGGAGATATAATTCACCCCTCCACTTT. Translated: CASSWTGGRYNSPLHF. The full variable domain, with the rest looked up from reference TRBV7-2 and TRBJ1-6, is GAGVSQSPSNKVTEKGKDVELRCDPISGHTALYWYRQSLGQGLEFLIYFQGNSAPDKSGLPSDRFSAERTGGSVSTLTIQRTQQEDSAVYLCASSWTGGRYNSPLHFGNGTRLTVT.

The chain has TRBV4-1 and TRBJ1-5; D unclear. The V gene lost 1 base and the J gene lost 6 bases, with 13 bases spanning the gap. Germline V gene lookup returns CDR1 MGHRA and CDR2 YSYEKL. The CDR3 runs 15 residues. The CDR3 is CASSQAAGDSQPQHF. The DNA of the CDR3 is TGCGCCAGCAGCCAAGCAGCAGGCGATAGTCAGCCCCAGCATTTT.

The CDR3 is CASSPVVREDIQYF. The CDR3 nucleotides read TGCGCCAGCAGCCCGGTCGTCCGGGAGGACATTCAGTACTTC. V gene TRBV4-3 combines with J gene TRBJ2-4, with 7 positions matching TRBD2. V shed 4 bases and J 8 bases; nucleotides not matched to a gene: 8. The V gene's germline CDR1 is LGHNA and CDR2 YSLEER. The CDR3 length is 14 residues.

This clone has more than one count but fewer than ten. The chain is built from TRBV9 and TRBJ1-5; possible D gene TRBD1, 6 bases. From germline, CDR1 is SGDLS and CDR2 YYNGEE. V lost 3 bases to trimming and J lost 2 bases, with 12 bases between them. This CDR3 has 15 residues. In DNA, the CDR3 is TGTGCCAGCAGCGCCGGGACATTGGGCAATCAGCCCCAGCATTTT. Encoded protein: CASSAGTLGNQPQHF.

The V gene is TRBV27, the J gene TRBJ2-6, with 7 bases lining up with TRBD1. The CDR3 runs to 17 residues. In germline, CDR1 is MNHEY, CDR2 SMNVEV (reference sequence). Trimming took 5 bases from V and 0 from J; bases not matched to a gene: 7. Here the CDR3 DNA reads TGTGCCAGCAGTGAATCCGGGACAGCCTCTGGGGCCAACGTCCTGACTTTC. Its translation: CASSESGTASGANVLTF.

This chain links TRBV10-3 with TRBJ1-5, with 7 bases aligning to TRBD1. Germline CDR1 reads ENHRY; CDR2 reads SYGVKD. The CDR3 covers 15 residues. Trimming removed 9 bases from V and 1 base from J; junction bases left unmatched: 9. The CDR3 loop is CAISPEGASNQPQHF. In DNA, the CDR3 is TGTGCCATTTCCCCTGAGGGGGCGAGCAATCAGCCCCAGCATTTT.

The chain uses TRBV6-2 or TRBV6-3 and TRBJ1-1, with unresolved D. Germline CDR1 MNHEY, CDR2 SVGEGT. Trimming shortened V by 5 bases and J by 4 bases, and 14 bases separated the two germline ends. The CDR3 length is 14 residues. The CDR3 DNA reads TGTGCCAGCAGTGGCGGTGCAGCTGGCACTGAAGCTTTCTTT. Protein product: CASSGGAAGTEAFF.

DNA for the CDR3: TGTGCCAGCAGCTGGACAGGGGGATTTTACGAGCAGTACTTC. It specifies CASSWTGGFYEQYF. The V gene is TRBV7-8, the J gene TRBJ2-7; 10 bases line up with TRBD1. V shed 4 bases and J 4 bases; nucleotides not matched to a gene: 4. CDR3 length: 14 amino acids. From germline, CDR1 is SGHVS and CDR2 FQNEAQ. The variable domain in full, completed from reference TRBV7-8 and TRBJ2-7, reads GAGVSQSPRYKVAKRGQDVALRCDPISGHVSLFWYQQALGQGPEFLTYFQNEAQLDKSGLPSDRFFAERPEGSVSTLKIQRTQQEDSAVYLCASSWTGGFYEQYFGPGTRLTVT.

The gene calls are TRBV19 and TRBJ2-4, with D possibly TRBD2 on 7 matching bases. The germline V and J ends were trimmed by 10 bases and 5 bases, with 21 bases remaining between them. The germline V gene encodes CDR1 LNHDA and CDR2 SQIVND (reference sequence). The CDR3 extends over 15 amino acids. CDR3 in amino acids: CATSQGGGWENIQYF. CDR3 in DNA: TGTGCCACCTCTCAGGGAGGGGGATGGGAAAACATTCAGTACTTC.

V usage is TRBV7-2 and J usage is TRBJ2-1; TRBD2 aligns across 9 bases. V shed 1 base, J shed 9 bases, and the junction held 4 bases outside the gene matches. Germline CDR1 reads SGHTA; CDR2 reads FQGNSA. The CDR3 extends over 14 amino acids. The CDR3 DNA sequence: TGTGCCAGCAGCTTAGGCGGGAGGGCCAGTGAGCAGTTCTTC. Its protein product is CASSLGGRASEQFF.

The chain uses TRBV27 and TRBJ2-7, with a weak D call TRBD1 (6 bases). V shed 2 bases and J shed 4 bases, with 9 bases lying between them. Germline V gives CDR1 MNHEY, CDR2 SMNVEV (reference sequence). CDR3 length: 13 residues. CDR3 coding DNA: TGTGCCAGCAGTTTAGACAGGCGTTACGAGCAGTACTTC. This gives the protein CASSLDRRYEQYF.

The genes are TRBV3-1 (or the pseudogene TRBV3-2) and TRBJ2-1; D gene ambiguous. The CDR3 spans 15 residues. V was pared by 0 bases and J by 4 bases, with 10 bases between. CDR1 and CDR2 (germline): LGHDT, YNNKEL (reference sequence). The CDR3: CASSQDLGVYNEQFF. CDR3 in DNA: TGTGCCAGCAGCCAAGATTTAGGAGTGTACAATGAGCAGTTCTTC.

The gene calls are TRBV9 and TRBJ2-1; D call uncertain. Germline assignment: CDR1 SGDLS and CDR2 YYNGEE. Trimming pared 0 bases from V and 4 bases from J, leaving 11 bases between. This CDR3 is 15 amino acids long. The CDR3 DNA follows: TGTGCCAGCAGCGTAGGGGCAGAGACATACAATGAGCAGTTCTTC. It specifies CASSVGAETYNEQFF.

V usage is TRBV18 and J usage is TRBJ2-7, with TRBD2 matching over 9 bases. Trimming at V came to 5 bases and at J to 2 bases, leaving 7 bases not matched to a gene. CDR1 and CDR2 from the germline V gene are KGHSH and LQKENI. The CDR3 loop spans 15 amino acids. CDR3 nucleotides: TGTGCCAGCTCAGCCTTAGCGGGAGCACCCTACGAGCAGTACTTC. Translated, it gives CASSALAGAPYEQYF.

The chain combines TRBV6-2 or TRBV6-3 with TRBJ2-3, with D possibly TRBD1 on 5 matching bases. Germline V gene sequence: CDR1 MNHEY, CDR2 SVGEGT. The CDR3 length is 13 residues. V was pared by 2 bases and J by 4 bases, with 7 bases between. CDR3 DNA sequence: TGTGCCAGCAGTTACGGGGCGCCAGATACGCAGTATTTT. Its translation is CASSYGAPDTQYF.

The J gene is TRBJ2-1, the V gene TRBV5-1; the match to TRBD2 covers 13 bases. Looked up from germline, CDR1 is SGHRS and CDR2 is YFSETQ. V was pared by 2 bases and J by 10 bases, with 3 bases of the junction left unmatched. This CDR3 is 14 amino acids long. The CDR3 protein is CASSFTSGREEQFF. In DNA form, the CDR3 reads TGCGCCAGCAGCTTCACTAGCGGGAGGGAGGAGCAGTTCTTC. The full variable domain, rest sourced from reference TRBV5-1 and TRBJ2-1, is KAGVTQTPRYLIKTRGQQVTLSCSPISGHRSVSWYQQTPGQGLQFLFEYFSETQRNKGNFPGRFSGRQFSNSRSEMNVSTLELGDSALYLCASSFTSGREEQFFGPGTRLTVL.

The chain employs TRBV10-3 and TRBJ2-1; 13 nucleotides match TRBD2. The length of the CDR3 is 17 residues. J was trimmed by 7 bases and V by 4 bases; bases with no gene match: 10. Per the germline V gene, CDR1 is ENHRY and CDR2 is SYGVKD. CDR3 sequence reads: CAISGVGLAGVLNEQFF. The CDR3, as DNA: TGTGCCATCAGTGGAGTCGGACTAGCGGGAGTCTTGAATGAGCAGTTCTTC.

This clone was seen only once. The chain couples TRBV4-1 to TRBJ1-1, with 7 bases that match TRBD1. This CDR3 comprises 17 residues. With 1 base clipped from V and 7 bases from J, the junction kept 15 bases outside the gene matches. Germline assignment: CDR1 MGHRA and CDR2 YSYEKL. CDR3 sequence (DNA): TGCGCCAGCAGCCAAGCGTCATACGGGACAGTGGGTATTGAAGCTTTCTTT. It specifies CASSQASYGTVGIEAFF.